These 20 T cell receptor beta chains came from one sample sequenced in a study of cytomegalovirus exposure and HLA in healthy donors. This PCR relied on a set of 60 Vbeta primers and 13 Jbeta primers. Using immunoSEQ multiplex PCR, the repertoire was profiled, and TCRdb retains in-frame clones only, with some absent. The data hold about 160,000 clones, with about four fifths observed a single time. Sequenced sample: PBMCs. The source of these receptors is a male donor in good health and CMV-seropositive.

The chain employs TRBV18 and TRBJ2-5, with 7 bases fitting TRBD1. This CDR3 has 18 amino acids. The germline gives CDR1 KGHSH, CDR2 LQKENI. The V gene end was trimmed by 2 bases and the J gene end by 5 bases; junction bases not matched to a gene: 17. The CDR3 nucleotides are TGTGCCAGCTCACCAGGCACGCTGACAGGGAATAGTAGGGAGACCCAGTACTTC. Its translation is CASSPGTLTGNSRETQYF.

The CDR3 loop is CASSIMGPFYEQYF. CDR3 nucleotide sequence: TGTGCCAGTAGTATAATGGGGCCCTTCTACGAGCAGTACTTC. The chain joins TRBV19 to TRBJ2-5; D might be TRBD1 (5 bases). The J call may be faulty, since TRBJ2-7 better matches the DNA end. Germline values: CDR1 LNHDA, CDR2 SQIVND (reference sequence). The CDR3 consists of 14 residues.

The genes are TRBV30 and TRBJ1-1, with TRBD1 matching over 7 bases. CDR1 and CDR2 (germline): GTSNPN, SVGIG (reference sequence). CDR3 size: 12 residues. V was clipped by 3 bases and J by 7 bases; unmatched bases: 5. CDR3 DNA: TGTGCCTGGAGCGAGGACAGGCGTGAAGCTTTCTTT. Its translation is CAWSEDRREAFF.

This chain links TRBV11-2 with TRBJ2-5, with 9 bases identical to TRBD2. The CDR3 runs to 17 residues. Looked up from germline, CDR1 is SGHAT and CDR2 is FQNNGV. The V gene end was trimmed by 1 base and the J gene end by 5 bases; junction bases not matched to a gene: 11. DNA for the CDR3: TGTGCCAGCAGCTTAGGGGTAGCGGGAGCGGAAGGGGAGACCCAGTACTTC. It codes for CASSLGVAGAEGETQYF.

The genes are TRBV30 and TRBJ1-2; a weak D match, TRBD1 (5 bases). The germline V gene has CDR1 GTSNPN and CDR2 SVGIG (reference sequence). This CDR3 is built from 13 residues. Trimming removed 0 bases at V and 8 bases at J, with 13 bases between. CDR3 amino acids: CAWSVSGAAGYTF. The CDR3 coding sequence is TGTGCCTGGAGTGTTAGCGGGGCGGCGGGCTACACCTTC.

This chain uses TRBV18 with TRBJ1-1; D remains unclear. This CDR3 comprises 13 residues. Germline V gene data show CDR1 as KGHSH and CDR2 as LQKENI. V shed 5 bases and J shed 1 base, with 8 bases lying between them. The CDR3: CASSEAQNTEAFF. The CDR3 coding sequence is TGTGCCAGCTCAGAGGCACAGAACACTGAAGCTTTCTTT.

This clone turned up a few times. The J gene is TRBJ2-2, the V gene TRBV27; 9 positions match TRBD1. The V segment lost 6 bases and the J segment 7 bases; nucleotides outside the gene matches: 12. The germline V gene encodes CDR1 MNHEY and CDR2 SMNVEV (reference sequence). There are 16 residues in the CDR3. In DNA form, the CDR3 reads TGTGCCAGCAGGCCCCGCCGGGACAGGGCGAACGGGGAGCTGTTTTTT. This codes for CASRPRRDRANGELFF.

The gene calls are TRBV28 and TRBJ2-3; TRBD1 aligns across 8 bases. The CDR3 length is 17 residues. J was trimmed by 0 bases and V by 8 bases; bases with no gene match: 13. Per germline, CDR1 MDHEN and CDR2 SYDVKM. The CDR3: CASYPRQGRTSTDTQYF. The DNA of the CDR3 is TGTGCCAGCTACCCGAGACAGGGGCGAACTAGCACAGATACGCAGTATTTT.

The chain has TRBV25-1 and TRBJ1-4, with 10 bases that match TRBD1. The V segment lost 6 bases and the J segment 3 bases; nucleotides outside the gene matches: 4. Germline CDR1 is MGHDK and CDR2 is SYGVNS. The CDR3 is 15 residues long. The CDR3 DNA reads as TGTGCCAGCAGGGGGGACAGGGGCGCTAATGAAAAACTGTTTTTT. This encodes CASRGDRGANEKLFF.

This chain links TRBV27 with TRBJ2-1; 13 bases fit TRBD2. Looked up from germline, CDR1 is MNHEY and CDR2 is SMNVEV (reference sequence). The J segment lost 4 bases and the V segment lost 6 bases, leaving 9 bases of the junction unmatched. This CDR3 has 17 amino acids. CDR3 sequence (DNA): TGTGCCAGCAGGGATGGACTAGCGGGAGATGTATACAATGAGCAGTTCTTC. It is translated as CASRDGLAGDVYNEQFF.

Of note for this clone: The same CDR3 arises from other DNA sequences in this sample as well. This rearrangement joins TRBV18 to TRBJ1-1; D might be TRBD1 (5 bases). The germline V gene encodes CDR1 KGHSH and CDR2 LQKENI. This CDR3 has 12 amino acids. Trimming cost V 2 bases and J 8 bases, with 9 bases left between them. The chain's CDR3 is CASSPDRTEAFF. Here the CDR3 DNA reads TGTGCCAGCTCACCAGATCGGACAGAAGCTTTCTTT.

The chain has TRBV5-4 and TRBJ1-3; the D is unclear. Per germline, CDR1 SGHNT and CDR2 YYREEE (reference sequence). CDR3 length: 15 amino acids. Trimming removed 3 bases at V and 0 bases at J, with 10 bases between. The CDR3 here is CASSSDLASGNTIYF. DNA of the CDR3: TGTGCCAGCAGCTCCGACTTAGCCTCTGGAAACACCATATATTTT.

V usage is TRBV7-2 and J usage is TRBJ2-2; 8 bases are a match to TRBD2. After removal of 4 bases from V and 7 bases from J, the junction contained 8 bases not matched to a gene. CDR1 is SGHTA, CDR2 FQGNSA, per germline. The CDR3 is 15 residues long. CDR3 amino acids: CASSSNGGGFGELFF. In DNA, the CDR3 is TGTGCCAGCAGCTCGAACGGCGGGGGGTTCGGGGAGCTGTTTTTT.

The V and J genes are TRBV30 and TRBJ1-5, with 9 nucleotides matching TRBD1. The germline V gene has CDR1 GTSNPN and CDR2 SVGIG (reference sequence). This CDR3 is built from 14 residues. With 7 bases clipped from V and 6 bases from J, the junction kept 10 bases outside the gene matches. CDR3 protein: CALSDRGGGQPQHF. Written as DNA, the CDR3 is TGTGCCTTATCGGACAGGGGAGGAGGTCAGCCCCAGCATTTT.

The chain carries TRBV6-1 and TRBJ1-2; maybe TRBD1 (5 bases). The V end lost 3 bases, the J end lost 2 bases, and 16 bases lay between the germline ends. CDR3 length equals 16 residues. Germline loops: CDR1 MNHNS, CDR2 SASEGT. CDR3 sequence reads: CASSEGRKGLNYGYTF. The CDR3 DNA sequence: TGTGCCAGCAGTGAGGGCCGGAAGGGGCTCAACTATGGCTACACCTTC.

Remarks on this clone: The junction departs from the called germline gene at one end, perhaps through a read error. The V gene is TRBV19, the J gene TRBJ2-6; TRBD1 is a possible D gene (6 bases). CDR3 length: 15 amino acids. The V gene's germline CDR1 is LNHDA and CDR2 SQIVND (reference sequence). CDR3 residues: CASRDSRSGANGLTF. CDR3 bases: TGTGCCAGTAGGGACAGCCGCTCTGGGGCCAACGGCCTGACTTTC.

This clone turned up a few times. V is TRBV6-1 and J is TRBJ2-3, with a possible D match to TRBD1 (5 bases). In germline, CDR1 is MNHNS, CDR2 SASEGT. This CDR3 comprises 13 residues. V was clipped by 2 bases and J by 5 bases, with 8 bases between them. The CDR3 DNA sequence: TGTGCCAGCAGTGAAAGGGGCTTAGATACGCAGTATTTT. Encoded protein: CASSERGLDTQYF.

This chain links TRBV27 with TRBJ1-4; D perhaps matches TRBD1 (5 bases). From germline, CDR1 is MNHEY and CDR2 SMNVEV (reference sequence). V was trimmed by 5 bases and J by 7 bases, leaving 14 bases between them. The CDR3 consists of 14 residues. The CDR3 protein is CASSRAGWTEKLFF. CDR3 in DNA: TGTGCCAGCAGTAGGGCAGGGTGGACTGAAAAACTGTTTTTT.

The chain combines TRBV4-1 with TRBJ2-1; TRBD1 aligns across 9 bases. The length of the CDR3 is 13 residues. V trimming: 1 base; J trimming: 12 bases; junction bases outside the gene matches: 4. Germline V gene lookup returns CDR1 MGHRA and CDR2 YSYEKL. The CDR3 DNA follows: TGCGCCAGCAGCCAAGTAAGACAGGGGGGGCAGTTCTTC. It codes for CASSQVRQGGQFF.

J is TRBJ2-3 and V is TRBV7-8; TRBD1 matches 7 bases. Germline V gene lookup returns CDR1 SGHVS and CDR2 FQNEAQ. This CDR3 has 16 amino acids. The ends lost 5 bases at V and 1 base at J; junction bases unmatched: 9. Here the CDR3 DNA reads TGTGCCAGCAGCCTCACAGGGGCGTGGGGCACAGATACGCAGTATTTT. Encoded protein: CASSLTGAWGTDTQYF. Combining the CDR3 with reference TRBV7-8 and TRBJ2-3 gives the whole variable domain GAGVSQSPRYKVAKRGQDVALRCDPISGHVSLFWYQQALGQGPEFLTYFQNEAQLDKSGLPSDRFFAERPEGSVSTLKIQRTQQEDSAVYLCASSLTGAWGTDTQYFGPGTRLTVL.